This T cell receptor (beta chain) stems from a study of human T cells and chemical hapten exposure. On the study more broadly: Mostly female, the patients presented with alopecia areata, totalis or universalis. The study's findings and limits: The study found that PT1 expanded TCR counts correlated positively with patch test score.

As to time point: pre-sensitization, week 0. This sample's treatment: therapeutic diphenylcyclopropenone sensitization with weekly scalp DPC. Unfractionated whole blood was the source from which total RNA was extracted. V shed 5 bases, J shed 6 bases, and the junction held 8 bases outside the gene matches. Germline V lookup: CDR1 SGHTA, CDR2 FQGNSA. CDR3 length equals 14 residues. In the source study's methods: Between about 23,224 and 700,000 TCRs appeared in each sample, and the median stood at roughly 100,000. TCRdb reprocessed the RACE reads via MiXCR and lists one record per CDR3 protein. Here the V and J calls rest on TCRdb's processing, not on the authors' analysis. The sample includes over 50,000 distinct CDR3 sequences, about 9.6% of them seen just once. Note on this clonotype: The antigen remains unidentified. With a much larger clone just one base away, this may be a read error.

The V call is TRBV7-2, the J call TRBJ2-3; 7 nucleotides agree with TRBD1. This receptor was obtained from a woman aged 30 to 39 with alopecia areata. Some clones in this sample may be carry-over from other donors' samples. Sequenced here: whole blood, sampled in connection with sensitization to the hapten diphenylcyclopropenone (DPC). This chain's CDR3 is CASSTLLQGDTQYF. In DNA form, the CDR3 reads TGTGCCAGCAGCACCCTTTTACAGGGGGATACGCAGTATTTT.